A single sample gave rise to the 29 T cell receptor beta chains below, sequenced in a study of T-cell reconstitution after alpha-beta-depleted transplantation in children. Construction of the TCRbeta library involved unique molecular identifiers. TCRdb re-derived calls from the PCR reads in MiXCR, one entry per CDR3 protein. The sample contains about 220,000 distinct CDR3 sequences, about a sixth of which appear only once. Sequencing was performed on PBMCs, mostly from graft donor cells, taken 360 days after TCRalphabeta/CD19-depleted stem cell transplant. These receptors originate from a male patient aged 2-10 years who had a stem cell transplant for acute lymphoblastic leukemia, so the T cells may come from the graft donor.

The rearrangement links TRBV29-1 to TRBJ2-2; perhaps TRBD2 as D (5 bases). V shed 4 bases and J shed 5 bases, with 14 bases lying between them. The CDR3 totals 14 residues. Germline CDR1 and CDR2: SQVTM and ANQGSEA. CDR3: CSVGGHHQTGELFF. In DNA form, the CDR3 reads TGCAGCGTTGGAGGGCACCATCAAACCGGGGAGCTGTTTTTT.

This clonotype has just a few counts. The rearrangement links TRBV20-1 to TRBJ1-5, with 9 bases aligning to TRBD1. Trimming cost V 3 bases and J 7 bases; bases outside gene matches: 7. The CDR3 runs to 14 residues. CDR1 DFQATT and CDR2 SNEGSKA come from the germline V gene (reference sequence). CDR3 sequence reads: CSASNPGQGQPQHF. As DNA, the CDR3 is TGCAGTGCTAGCAACCCGGGACAGGGACAGCCCCAGCATTTT.

This rearrangement joins TRBV19 to TRBJ1-1; TRBD1 is a possible D gene (5 bases). CDR3 length: 16 amino acids. The V end lost 7 bases, the J end lost 1 base, and 19 bases lay between the germline ends. CDR1 is LNHDA, CDR2 SQIVND, per germline (reference sequence). CDR3 bases: TGTGCCAGTACCGAGAGGACACGGGCCAAGAACACTGAAGCTTTCTTT. The encoded protein is CASTERTRAKNTEAFF.

V is TRBV7-6 and J is TRBJ1-3, with no clear D. Germline V gene sequence: CDR1 SGHVS, CDR2 FNYEAQ. With 1 base removed from V and 0 bases from J, the gap between germline ends came to 7 bases. The CDR3 is 15 amino acids. The CDR3 here is CASSLGWSSGNTIYF. CDR3 DNA sequence: TGTGCCAGCAGCTTAGGCTGGAGCTCTGGAAACACCATATATTTT.

This clonotype was detected many times. The chain carries TRBV14 and TRBJ2-7; 8 bases are a match to TRBD1. The V gene end was trimmed by 3 bases and the J gene end by 8 bases; junction bases not matched to a gene: 3. Germline V gives CDR1 SGHDN, CDR2 FVKESK. There are 12 residues in the CDR3. CDR3 protein: CASSHSGGQQYF. Here the CDR3 DNA reads TGTGCCAGCAGCCACTCAGGGGGCCAGCAGTACTTC.

The table lists this clonotype with a few counts. The rearrangement joins TRBV19 to TRBJ2-4, with 8 nucleotides matching TRBD2. Germline values: CDR1 LNHDA, CDR2 SQIVND (reference sequence). There are 15 residues in the CDR3. V was pared by 3 bases and J by 5 bases, with 6 bases of the junction left unmatched. CDR3 in amino acids: CASSIISGKENIQYF. The CDR3 DNA follows: TGTGCCAGTAGTATCATTAGCGGGAAGGAAAACATTCAGTACTTC.

Only a few counts were recorded for this clonotype. V and J are TRBV3-1 and TRBJ2-7; 8 positions agree with TRBD2. Germline V gives CDR1 LGHDT, CDR2 YNNKEL (reference sequence). This CDR3 spans 16 amino acids. The V segment lost 4 bases and the J segment 1 base; nucleotides outside the gene matches: 9. This CDR3 reads CASSPRSQRGSYEQYF. CDR3 bases: TGTGCCAGCAGCCCCAGAAGCCAGCGGGGGTCCTACGAGCAGTACTTC.

The chain uses TRBV3-1 and TRBJ1-1; 9 bases align to TRBD1. J lost 1 base, V lost 2 bases, and 2 bases had no gene match. Germline V gene sequence: CDR1 LGHDT, CDR2 YNNKEL (reference sequence). The CDR3 runs to 15 residues. The DNA of the CDR3 is TGTGCCAGCAGCCAAATGGGACAGGGGAACACTGAAGCTTTCTTT. It translates to CASSQMGQGNTEAFF.

This clonotype showed up many times. This chain uses TRBV10-3 with TRBJ2-2; no reliable D call. Trimming cost V 3 bases and J 8 bases, with 4 bases left between them. Germline V gene lookup returns CDR1 ENHRY and CDR2 SYGVKD. The CDR3 spans 11 residues. This CDR3 reads CAISDRGELFF. DNA for the CDR3: TGTGCCATCAGTGACCGAGGGGAGCTGTTTTTT.

There are many counts of this clonotype. V usage is TRBV28 and J usage is TRBJ1-3, with no clear D. Per the germline V gene, CDR1 is MDHEN and CDR2 is SYDVKM. V lost 2 bases to trimming and J lost 5 bases, with 10 bases between them. This CDR3 is built from 14 residues. The CDR3 nucleotides read TGTGCCAGCAGTTTAGACAACAGAAGAAACACCATATATTTT. This gives the protein CASSLDNRRNTIYF.

This clonotype has a handful of counts. A read error may be the cause here, since a much bigger clone is one base away. V gene TRBV13 combines with J gene TRBJ2-3; D remains ambiguous. The CDR3 sequence is 11 residues long. CDR1 and CDR2 (germline): PRHDT, FYEKMQ (reference sequence). V was trimmed by 5 bases and J by 2 bases, leaving 2 bases between them. The CDR3 loop reads CASSATDTQYF. DNA of the CDR3: TGTGCCAGCAGCGCCACAGATACGCAGTATTTT.

In its sample, this clonotype was seen many times. The gene calls are TRBV10-1 and TRBJ1-1; a possible D gene is TRBD1 (5 bases). V was pared by 0 bases and J by 6 bases, with 17 bases between. This CDR3 spans 16 amino acids. Germline CDR1 and CDR2: WNHNN and SYGVQD (reference sequence). Here the CDR3 DNA reads TGCGCCAGCAGTGAGTCGGGCAGGACCAGGGTAGCTGAAGCTTTCTTT. This sequence encodes CASSESGRTRVAEAFF.

The chain uses TRBV2 and TRBJ1-5; perhaps TRBD1 as D (5 bases). The germline V gene has CDR1 SNHLY and CDR2 FYNNEI. V was clipped by 5 bases and J by 5 bases, with 16 bases between them. The CDR3 sequence is 15 residues long. The CDR3 DNA follows: TGTGCCAGCAGTTTTCAGGGCCCCGGAGATCAGCCCCAGCATTTT. This translates into CASSFQGPGDQPQHF.

The V and J genes are TRBV21-1 and TRBJ2-5; the table's D call, TRBD1, has no DNA check behind it. TRBV21-1 is a documented pseudogene. The CDR3 is 16 residues long. CDR3 protein: CASSKAGDRLQETQYF. CDR3 nucleotide sequence: TGTGCCAGCAGCAAAGCCGGGGACAGGCTGCAAGAGACCCAGTACTTC.

This clonotype has a handful of counts. The chain recombines TRBV4-2 with TRBJ2-2; 11 bases are a match to TRBD2. Germline CDR1 and CDR2: LGHNA and YNFKEQ. Trimming removed 0 bases from V and 9 bases from J; junction bases left unmatched: 9. CDR3 size: 17 residues. As DNA, the CDR3 is TGTGCCAGCAGCCAAGAAGGGCTAGCGGGGGGTATTCGGGAGCTGTTTTTT. Translated, it gives CASSQEGLAGGIRELFF.

This clonotype has only a few counts. The chain links TRBV5-1 to TRBJ2-7; D might be TRBD2 (5 bases). The ends were cut back, 2 bases at V and 6 bases at J, with 18 bases in the middle. Germline CDR1 and CDR2: SGHRS and YFSETQ. The CDR3 is 15 residues long. DNA of the CDR3: TGCGCCAGCAGCTTTACTAGTCCCGGCCTAATCGAGCAGTACTTC. This gives the protein CASSFTSPGLIEQYF.

The V and J genes are TRBV30 and TRBJ2-3; D possibly corresponds to TRBD1 (6 bases). Trimming left V 0 bases short and J 2 bases short, with 12 bases between. Per germline, CDR1 GTSNPN and CDR2 SVGIG (reference sequence). CDR3 length: 15 residues. The DNA for the CDR3 is TGTGCCTGGAGTGTACACCGGGACAACACAGATACGCAGTATTTT. It encodes CAWSVHRDNTDTQYF.

This chain connects TRBV29-1 to TRBJ1-1, with no clear D. Germline CDR1 and CDR2: SQVTM and ANQGSEA. The CDR3 totals 14 residues. V gave up 7 bases and J gave up 0 bases, with 15 bases separating them. CDR3 loop: CSGAPGRMNTEAFF. The CDR3 nucleotides read TGCAGCGGAGCCCCCGGACGGATGAACACTGAAGCTTTCTTT.

This clonotype was seen only a few times. The V gene is TRBV20-1, the J gene TRBJ2-7; D possibly uses TRBD1 or TRBD2 (7 bases each). The CDR3 has 14 residues. Per germline, CDR1 DFQATT and CDR2 SNEGSKA (reference sequence). The V gene lost 5 bases and the J gene lost 2 bases, with 16 bases spanning the gap. The CDR3 bases are TGCAGTGCTCCGACAGGGAGGGGAACCTACGAGCAGTACTTC. Residues: CSAPTGRGTYEQYF.

The genes are TRBV11-2 and TRBJ2-3; weak D call: TRBD2 (7 bases). There are 18 residues in the CDR3. The germline V gene encodes CDR1 SGHAT and CDR2 FQNNGV. The V end was cut by 0 bases, the J end by 5 bases, with 21 bases between. The CDR3 protein is CASSLERGGRLRGDTQYF. As DNA, the CDR3 is TGTGCCAGCAGCTTAGAGAGGGGGGGCCGATTGAGGGGAGATACGCAGTATTTT.

This clonotype has only a few counts. The genes are TRBV28 and TRBJ1-5; D unclear. CDR3 size: 12 residues. The V gene's germline CDR1 is MDHEN and CDR2 SYDVKM. The V and J ends lost 2 bases and 6 bases respectively, with 5 bases between them. The CDR3 reads CASSLSVQPQHF. Here the CDR3 DNA reads TGTGCCAGCAGTTTAAGCGTTCAGCCCCAGCATTTT. Full variable domain (missing parts from reference TRBV28 and TRBJ1-5): DVKVTQSSRYLVKRTGEKVFLECVQDMDHENMFWYRQDPGLGLRLIYFSYDVKMKEKGDIPEGYSVSREKKERFSLILESASTNQTSMYLCASSLSVQPQHFGDGTRLSIL.

This clonotype was counted between two and nine times. The V call is TRBV20-1, the J call TRBJ2-3; TRBD2 aligns across 8 bases. V trimming: 2 bases; J trimming: 2 bases; junction bases outside the gene matches: 6. This CDR3 is built from 15 residues. Germline assignment: CDR1 DFQATT and CDR2 SNEGSKA (reference sequence). The CDR3 nucleotides read TGCAGTGCTAGAAAGACTAGCGCCCTCACAGATACGCAGTATTTT. It encodes CSARKTSALTDTQYF.

This clonotype was detected many times. V gene TRBV10-1 combines with J gene TRBJ2-2; 8 bases map to TRBD1. Germline lookup yields CDR1 WNHNN and CDR2 SYGVQD (reference sequence). After removal of 8 bases from V and 2 bases from J, the junction contained 1 base not matched to a gene. CDR3 length: 13 amino acids. CDR3 nucleotides: TGCGCCAGCGGGACAGGAAACACCGGGGAGCTGTTTTTT. It translates to CASGTGNTGELFF.

Ten or more counts support this clonotype. The V call is TRBV29-1, the J call TRBJ2-1; 8 nucleotides line up with TRBD2. The germline V gene encodes CDR1 SQVTM and CDR2 ANQGSEA. The CDR3 is 18 residues long. Trimming cost V 6 bases and J 4 bases; bases outside gene matches: 20. CDR3 in amino acids: CSVPPAPVRAGVYNEQFF. In DNA, the CDR3 is TGCAGCGTCCCCCCGGCCCCGGTCCGAGCGGGAGTATACAATGAGCAGTTCTTC.

This clonotype has more than one count but fewer than ten. This chain joins TRBV20-1 and TRBJ2-1; no clear D. CDR1 and CDR2 (germline): DFQATT, SNEGSKA (reference sequence). The CDR3 consists of 13 residues. The V end was cut by 3 bases, the J end by 10 bases, with 16 bases between. The DNA for the CDR3 is TGCAGTGCTAGGTCCCAAGGTGCATGGGAGCAGTTCTTC. Amino acids: CSARSQGAWEQFF.

This clonotype was detected only a few times. The J gene is TRBJ2-1, the V gene TRBV7-2; the D gene is possibly TRBD2 (6 bases). Germline V gives CDR1 SGHTA, CDR2 FQGNSA. The CDR3 covers 14 residues. The ends were cut back, 5 bases at V and 6 bases at J, with 14 bases in the middle. CDR3: CASSRPGLFNEQFF. DNA of the CDR3: TGTGCCAGCAGCCGTCCGGGACTCTTCAATGAGCAGTTCTTC.

The chain uses TRBV6-5 and TRBJ2-7, with a tentative D call TRBD2 (6 bases). Trimming shortened V by 0 bases and J by 3 bases, and 18 bases separated the two germline ends. Germline CDR1 is MNHEY and CDR2 is SVGAGI. CDR3 length: 17 amino acids. This CDR3 is CASSYSIVGGMVYEQYF. In DNA form, the CDR3 reads TGTGCCAGCAGTTACTCGATAGTTGGCGGGATGGTCTACGAGCAGTACTTC.

The sample holds a few counts of this clonotype. The chain uses TRBV18 and TRBJ2-5, with D tentatively TRBD1 (6 bases). Trimming shortened V by 1 base and J by 0 bases, and 12 bases separated the two germline ends. This CDR3 contains 16 residues. Germline V lookup: CDR1 KGHSH, CDR2 LQKENI. The DNA for the CDR3 is TGTGCCAGCTCACCACTTCACAGGGTAGACCAAGAGACCCAGTACTTC. Amino acid sequence: CASSPLHRVDQETQYF.

The V and J genes are TRBV5-1 and TRBJ2-1; TRBD1 agrees at 7 bases. Germline CDR1 and CDR2: SGHRS and YFSETQ. J gave up 15 bases and V 0 bases, and 9 bases lay outside the gene matches. The CDR3 is 13 amino acids. The CDR3 is CASSLAGRTGLFF. The CDR3 DNA is TGCGCCAGCAGCTTGGCCGGCAGGACAGGACTGTTCTTC.